These 2 T cell receptor beta chains came from one sample sequenced in a study of monozygotic twins with inflammatory bowel disease. After re-calling the 5' RACE reads, TCRdb lists one entry per CDR3 protein, DNA absent. The sample includes about 380,000 distinct CDR3 sequences. Input material: blood. These receptors were taken from a human donor with ulcerative colitis or Crohn's disease, or a healthy co-twin of an affected twin (not recorded which).

The chain has TRBV5-6 and TRBJ1-3; the D call from TCRdb, TRBD1, cannot be confirmed without DNA. This CDR3 comprises 14 residues. CDR1 SGHDT and CDR2 YYEEEE come from the germline V gene. The CDR3 sequence is CPSTGGSTGNTIYF.

V usage is TRBV20-1 and J usage is TRBJ1-1. The CDR3 consists of 14 residues. Germline V lookup: CDR1 DFQATT, CDR2 SNEGSKA (reference sequence). The chain's CDR3 is CSAPRQAMGTEAFF.